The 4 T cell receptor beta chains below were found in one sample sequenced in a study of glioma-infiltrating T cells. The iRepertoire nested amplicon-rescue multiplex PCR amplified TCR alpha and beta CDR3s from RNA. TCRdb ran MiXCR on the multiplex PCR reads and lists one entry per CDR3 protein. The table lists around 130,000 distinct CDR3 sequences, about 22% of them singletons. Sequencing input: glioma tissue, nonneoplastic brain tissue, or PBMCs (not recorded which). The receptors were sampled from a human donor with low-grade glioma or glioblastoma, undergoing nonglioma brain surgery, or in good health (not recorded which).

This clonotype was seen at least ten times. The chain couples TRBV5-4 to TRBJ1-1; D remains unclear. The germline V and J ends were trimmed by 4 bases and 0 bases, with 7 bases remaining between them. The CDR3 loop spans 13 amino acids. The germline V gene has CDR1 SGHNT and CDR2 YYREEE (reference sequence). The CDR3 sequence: CASSPDMNTEAFF. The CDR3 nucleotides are TGTGCCAGCAGCCCTGACATGAACACTGAAGCTTTCTTT. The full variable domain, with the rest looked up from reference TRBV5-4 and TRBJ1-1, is ETGVTQSPTHLIKTRGQQVTLRCSSQSGHNTVSWYQQALGQGPQFIFQYYREEENGRGNFPPRFSGLQFPNYSSELNVNALELDDSALYLCASSPDMNTEAFFGQGTRLTVV.

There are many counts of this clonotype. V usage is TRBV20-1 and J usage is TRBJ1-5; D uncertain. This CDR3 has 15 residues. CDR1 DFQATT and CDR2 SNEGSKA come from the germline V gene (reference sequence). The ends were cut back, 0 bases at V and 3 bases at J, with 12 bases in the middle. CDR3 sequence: CSARDHLVSNQPQHF. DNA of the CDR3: TGCAGTGCTAGAGATCATTTGGTTTCCAATCAGCCCCAGCATTTT.

The CDR3, as DNA: TGTGCCAGCAGCCAAGATTATGCAGGGGGGAATCAGCCCCAGCATTTT. As protein: CASSQDYAGGNQPQHF. This chain links TRBV4-2 with TRBJ1-5; 7 nucleotides align to TRBD1. Unmatched junction bases numbered 6, after V lost 0 bases and J lost 4 bases. The CDR3 is 16 residues long. Germline V gene lookup returns CDR1 LGHNA and CDR2 YNFKEQ.

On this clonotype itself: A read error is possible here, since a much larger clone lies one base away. The CDR3 DNA is TGCAGTGCCCCTAGGACAGTGAACAATGAGCAGTACTTC. This codes for CSAPRTVNNEQYF. This sequence joins TRBV20-1 and TRBJ2-1; D might be TRBD1 (6 bases). The better agreement between TRBJ2-7 and the DNA end casts doubt on the J call. The CDR3 length is 13 residues. Germline values: CDR1 DFQATT, CDR2 SNEGSKA (reference sequence).